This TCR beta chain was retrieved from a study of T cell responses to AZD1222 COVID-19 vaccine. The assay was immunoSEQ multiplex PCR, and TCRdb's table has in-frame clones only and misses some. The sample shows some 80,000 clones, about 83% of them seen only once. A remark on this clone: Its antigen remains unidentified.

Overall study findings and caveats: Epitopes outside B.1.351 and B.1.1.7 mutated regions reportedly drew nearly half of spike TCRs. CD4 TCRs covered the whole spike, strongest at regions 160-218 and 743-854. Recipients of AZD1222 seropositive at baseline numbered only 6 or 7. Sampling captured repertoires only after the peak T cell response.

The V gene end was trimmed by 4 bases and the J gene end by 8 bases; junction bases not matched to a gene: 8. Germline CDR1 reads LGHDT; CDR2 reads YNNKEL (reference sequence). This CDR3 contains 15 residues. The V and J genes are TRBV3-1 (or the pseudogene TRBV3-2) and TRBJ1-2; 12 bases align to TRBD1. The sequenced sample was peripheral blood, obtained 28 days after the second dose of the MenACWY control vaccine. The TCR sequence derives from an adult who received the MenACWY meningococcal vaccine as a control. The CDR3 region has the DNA TGTGCCAGCAGCCCTGCCGGGACAGGGGGCGAGGGCTACACCTTC. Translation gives CASSPAGTGGEGYTF.